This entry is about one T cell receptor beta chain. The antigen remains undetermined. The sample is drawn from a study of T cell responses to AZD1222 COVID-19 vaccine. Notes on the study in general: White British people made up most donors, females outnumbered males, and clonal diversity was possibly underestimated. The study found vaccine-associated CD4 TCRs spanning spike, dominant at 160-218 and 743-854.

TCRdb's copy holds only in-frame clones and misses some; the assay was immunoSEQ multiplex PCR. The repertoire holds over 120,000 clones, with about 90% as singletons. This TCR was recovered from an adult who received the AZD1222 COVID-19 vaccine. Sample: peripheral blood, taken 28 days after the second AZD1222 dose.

This chain's CDR3 is CASSLVREWAKNIQYF. Here the CDR3 DNA reads TGTGCCAGCAGCTTGGTGAGGGAGTGGGCCAAAAACATTCAGTACTTC. V usage is TRBV7-2 and J usage is TRBJ2-4, with TRBD2 as a possible D gene (5 bases). V was shortened by 3 bases and J by 1 base, with 13 bases between the two germline ends. This CDR3 has 16 residues. Germline CDR1 is SGHTA and CDR2 is FQGNSA.